This T cell receptor (beta chain) originates from a study of beta chain features in type 1 diabetes. This clone was observed a few times. Its antigen is not known. Additional DNA sequences in this sample encode the identical CDR3. The CDR3 loop spans 14 amino acids. Germline CDR1 SGHVS, CDR2 FNYEAQ. V was cut by 2 bases and J by 2 bases, with 10 bases left in between. General study results and limits: Patients' naive, central memory and regulatory TCRB repertoires appeared more alike than those of healthy donors. Highly expressing activated T cells could be over-counted with a cDNA template.

Sequencing targeted expressed TCRB transcripts, as all isolated RNA had been reverse transcribed. Assay: immunoSEQ multiplex PCR; the TCRdb copy retains only in-frame clones and omits some. The sample lists under 500,000 clones, 30% seen once, with roughly 0.06% in the top ten. Input material: naive CD4+ T cells from blood. The TCR was taken from a man aged 18 to 30 in good health. The rearrangement links TRBV7-6 to TRBJ2-7; no reliable D call. DNA for the CDR3: TGTGCCAGCAGCTTAAGAACAGCTACCTACGAGCAGTACTTC. It yields the protein CASSLRTATYEQYF.